This is a list of T cell receptor beta chains from one sample in a study of human T cells and chemical hapten exposure. Via MiXCR, TCRdb re-called the RACE reads, giving one row per CDR3 protein. This table has about 360,000 distinct CDR3 sequences, around 7% appearing once. The sequencing used whole blood, collected in connection with sensitization to the hapten diphenylcyclopropenone (DPC). The receptor set was obtained from a woman under 30 with alopecia areata. Some clones in this sample may be carry-over from other donors' samples. Each CDR3 is given with its conserved first and last residue. A D gene is named only where the DNA matches it firmly. Only part of the rows carry a size: once, few, many, or a class if the clone is expanded.

d_gene | abundance | j_gene | v_gene | CDR3aa | CDR3nt
. | few | TRBJ1-1 | TRBV12-3/TRBV12-4 | CASSPERYTEAFF | TGTGCCAGCAGCCCCGAACGGTACACTGAAGCTTTCTTT
TRBD2 | . | TRBJ2-7 | TRBV20-1 | CSAYISGGNYEQYF | TGCAGTGCCTACATTAGCGGGGGGAACTACGAGCAGTACTTC
TRBD1 | . | TRBJ2-7 | TRBV6-2/TRBV6-3 | CASRSTGNYEQYF | TGTGCCAGCAGGTCGACAGGGAACTACGAGCAGTACTTC
TRBD1 | . | TRBJ1-4 | TRBV5-1 | CASSTGQGNEKLFF | TGCGCCAGCAGTACGGGACAGGGTAATGAAAAACTGTTTTTT
TRBD2 | . | TRBJ2-1 | TRBV20-1 | CSAREASGGPKSSYNEQFF | TGCAGTGCCCGAGAGGCTAGCGGGGGCCCAAAGAGCTCCTACAATGAGCAGTTCTTC
TRBD2 | few | TRBJ2-5 | TRBV12-3/TRBV12-4 | CASSRSSGGEETQYF | TGTGCCAGCAGTCGTTCGAGCGGGGGGGAAGAGACCCAGTACTTC
. | many | TRBJ1-6 | TRBV12-3/TRBV12-4 | CASSPALQEPLHF | TGTGCCAGCAGCCCGGCCCTACAGGAACCCCTCCACTTT
TRBD2 | many | TRBJ2-5 | TRBV7-2 | CASSPGRGEETQYF | TGTGCCAGCAGCCCGGGGCGGGGGGAAGAGACCCAGTACTTC
. | . | TRBJ1-3 | TRBV20-1 | CSAPDSSSGNTIYF | TGCAGTGCCCCTGACAGCAGCTCTGGAAACACCATATATTTT
. | few | TRBJ2-2 | TRBV3-1 | CASSQESGTGTGELFF | TGTGCCAGCAGCCAAGAATCAGGGACCGGCACCGGGGAGCTGTTTTTT